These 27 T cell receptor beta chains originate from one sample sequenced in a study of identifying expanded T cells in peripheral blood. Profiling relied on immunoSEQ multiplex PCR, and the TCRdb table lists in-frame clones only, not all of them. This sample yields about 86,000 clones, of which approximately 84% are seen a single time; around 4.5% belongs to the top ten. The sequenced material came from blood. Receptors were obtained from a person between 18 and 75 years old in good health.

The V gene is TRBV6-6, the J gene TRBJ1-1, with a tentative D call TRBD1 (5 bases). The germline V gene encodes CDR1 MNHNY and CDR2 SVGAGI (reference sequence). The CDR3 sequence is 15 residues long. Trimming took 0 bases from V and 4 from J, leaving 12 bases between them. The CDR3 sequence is CASSYSIRRGTEAFF. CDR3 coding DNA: TGTGCCAGCAGTTACTCGATCAGGAGGGGCACTGAAGCTTTCTTT.

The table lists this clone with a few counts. CDR3 sequence reads: CASSLGGQGPEGYTF. DNA for the CDR3: TGTGCCAGCAGCTTGGGGGGACAGGGGCCCGAGGGCTACACCTTC. The chain is built from TRBV5-4 and TRBJ1-2; 10 bases match TRBD1. V dropped 0 bases and J dropped 8; count of bases not matched to a gene: 7. Germline V gene sequence: CDR1 SGHNT, CDR2 YYREEE (reference sequence). This CDR3 is 15 amino acids long.

For the CDR3, the DNA is TGTGCCTGTTCTGCTGGTGGCTACACCTTC. Translation: CACSAGGYTF. This rearrangement joins TRBV30 to TRBJ1-2; D not certain. Germline assignment: CDR1 GTSNPN and CDR2 SVGIG (reference sequence). V was clipped by 6 bases and J by 7 bases, with 9 bases between them. The CDR3 is 10 amino acids.

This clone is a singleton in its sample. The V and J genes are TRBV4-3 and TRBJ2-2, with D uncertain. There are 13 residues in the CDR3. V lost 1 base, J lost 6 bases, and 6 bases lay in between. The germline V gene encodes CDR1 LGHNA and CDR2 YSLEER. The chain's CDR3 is CASSQAEAGELFF. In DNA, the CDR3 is TGCGCCAGCAGCCAAGCTGAAGCCGGGGAGCTGTTTTTT.

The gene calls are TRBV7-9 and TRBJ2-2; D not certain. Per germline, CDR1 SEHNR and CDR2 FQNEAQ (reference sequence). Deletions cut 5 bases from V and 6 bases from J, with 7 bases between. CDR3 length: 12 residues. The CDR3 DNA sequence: TGTGCCAGCAGCACAGACGCCGGGGAGCTGTTTTTT. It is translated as CASSTDAGELFF.

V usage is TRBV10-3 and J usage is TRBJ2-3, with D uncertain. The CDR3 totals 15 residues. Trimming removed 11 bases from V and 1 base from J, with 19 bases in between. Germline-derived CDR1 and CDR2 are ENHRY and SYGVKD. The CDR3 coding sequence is TGTGCCGCGACACCTGGAAGGGCCCGCACAGATACGCAGTATTTT. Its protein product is CAATPGRARTDTQYF.

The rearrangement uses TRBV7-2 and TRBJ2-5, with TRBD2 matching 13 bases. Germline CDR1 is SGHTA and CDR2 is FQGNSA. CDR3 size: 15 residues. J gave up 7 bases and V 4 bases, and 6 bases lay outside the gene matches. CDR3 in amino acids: CASSSTSGGQGTQYF. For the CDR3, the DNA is TGTGCCAGCAGCTCGACTAGCGGGGGGCAGGGGACCCAGTACTTC.

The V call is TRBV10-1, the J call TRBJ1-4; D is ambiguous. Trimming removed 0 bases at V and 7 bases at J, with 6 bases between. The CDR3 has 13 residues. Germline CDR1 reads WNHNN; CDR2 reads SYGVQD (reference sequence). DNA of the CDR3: TGCGCCAGCAGTGAGTCTTGGAGTGAAAAACTGTTTTTT. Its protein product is CASSESWSEKLFF.

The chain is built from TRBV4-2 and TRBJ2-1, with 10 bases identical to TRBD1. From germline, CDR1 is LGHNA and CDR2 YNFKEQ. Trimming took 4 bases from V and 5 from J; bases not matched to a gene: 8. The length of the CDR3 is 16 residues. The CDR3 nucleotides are TGTGCCAGCAGCCCACCTCCCGGGACAGGGGACAATGAGCAGTTCTTC. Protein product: CASSPPPGTGDNEQFF.

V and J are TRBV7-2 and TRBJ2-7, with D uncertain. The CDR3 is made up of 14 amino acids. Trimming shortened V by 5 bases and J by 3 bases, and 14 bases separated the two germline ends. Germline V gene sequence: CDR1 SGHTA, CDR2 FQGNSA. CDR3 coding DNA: TGTGCCAGCAGCCCCCAAGGGTTTCTCTACGAGCAGTACTTC. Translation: CASSPQGFLYEQYF.

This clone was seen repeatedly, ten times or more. CDR3 coding DNA: TGTGCCAGTAGTACTTACAGAGCCTTCCTGGAGGATATGAATTCACCCCTCCACTTT. Translated: CASSTYRAFLEDMNSPLHF. The chain carries TRBV19 and TRBJ1-6; no clear D. CDR1 and CDR2 from the germline V gene are LNHDA and SQIVND (reference sequence). V shed 4 bases and J shed 7 bases, with 26 bases lying between them. The CDR3 covers 19 residues. The full variable domain, with the rest looked up from reference TRBV19 and TRBJ1-6, is DGGITQSPKYLFRKEGQNVTLSCEQNLNHDAMYWYRQDPGQGLRLIYYSQIVNDFQKGDIAEGYSVSREKKESFPLTVTSAQKNPTAFYLCASSTYRAFLEDMNSPLHFGNGTRLTVT.

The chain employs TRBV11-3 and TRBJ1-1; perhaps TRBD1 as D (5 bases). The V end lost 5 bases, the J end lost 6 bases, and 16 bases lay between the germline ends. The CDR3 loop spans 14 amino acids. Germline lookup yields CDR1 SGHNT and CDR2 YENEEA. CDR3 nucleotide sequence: TGTGCCAGCAGCCCCCCGGGGGGTGAAGCTGAAGCTTTCTTT. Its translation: CASSPPGGEAEAFF. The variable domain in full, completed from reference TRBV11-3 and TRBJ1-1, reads EAGVVQSPRYKIIEKKQPVAFWCNPISGHNTLYWYLQNLGQGPELLIRYENEEAVDDSQLPKDRFSAERLKGVDSTLKIQPAELGDSAVYLCASSPPGGEAEAFFGQGTRLTVV.

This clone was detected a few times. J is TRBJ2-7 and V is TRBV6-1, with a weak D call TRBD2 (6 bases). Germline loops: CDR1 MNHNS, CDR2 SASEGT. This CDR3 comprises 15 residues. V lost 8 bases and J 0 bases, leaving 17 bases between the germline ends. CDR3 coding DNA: TGTGCCAGCGGGACTGGGACCGCAAGCTCCTACGAGCAGTACTTC. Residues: CASGTGTASSYEQYF.

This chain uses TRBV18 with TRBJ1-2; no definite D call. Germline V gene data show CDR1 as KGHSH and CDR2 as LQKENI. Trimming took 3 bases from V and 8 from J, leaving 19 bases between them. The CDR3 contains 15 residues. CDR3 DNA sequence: TGTGCCAGCTCACCGGACCGCTCGTCCTCGCACGGCTACACCTTC. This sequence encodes CASSPDRSSSHGYTF.

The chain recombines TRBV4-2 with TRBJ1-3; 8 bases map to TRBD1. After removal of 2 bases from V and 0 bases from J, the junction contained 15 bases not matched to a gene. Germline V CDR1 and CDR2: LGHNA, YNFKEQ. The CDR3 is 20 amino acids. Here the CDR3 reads CASSQRKTGTGFSSGNTIYF. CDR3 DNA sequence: TGTGCCAGCAGCCAACGCAAAACCGGGACAGGCTTTAGCTCTGGAAACACCATATATTTT.

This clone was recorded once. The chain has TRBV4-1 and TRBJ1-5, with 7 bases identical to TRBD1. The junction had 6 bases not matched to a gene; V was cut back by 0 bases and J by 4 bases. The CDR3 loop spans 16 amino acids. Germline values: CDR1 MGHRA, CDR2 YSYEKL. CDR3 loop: CASSQDAGGANQPQHF. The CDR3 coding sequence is TGCGCCAGCAGCCAAGATGCAGGGGGTGCGAATCAGCCCCAGCATTTT.

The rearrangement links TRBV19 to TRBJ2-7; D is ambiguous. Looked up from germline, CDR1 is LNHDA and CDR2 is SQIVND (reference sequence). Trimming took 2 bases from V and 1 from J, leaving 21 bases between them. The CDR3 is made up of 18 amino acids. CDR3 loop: CASSITLPRLAFSYEQYF. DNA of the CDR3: TGTGCCAGTAGTATAACTCTGCCGCGACTCGCTTTTTCCTACGAGCAGTACTTC.

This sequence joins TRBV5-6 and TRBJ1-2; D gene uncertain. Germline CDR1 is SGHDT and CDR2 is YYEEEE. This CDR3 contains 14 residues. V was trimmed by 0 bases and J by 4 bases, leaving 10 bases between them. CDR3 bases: TGTGCCAGCAGCTTGGGCAGATACCCCTATGGCTACACCTTC. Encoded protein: CASSLGRYPYGYTF.

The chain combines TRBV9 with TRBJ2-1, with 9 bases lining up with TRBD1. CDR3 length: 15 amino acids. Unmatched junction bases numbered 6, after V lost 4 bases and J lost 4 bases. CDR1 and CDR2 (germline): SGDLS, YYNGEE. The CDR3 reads CASSRRQGEYNEQFF. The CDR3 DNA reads TGTGCCAGCAGCCGACGACAGGGGGAGTACAATGAGCAGTTCTTC. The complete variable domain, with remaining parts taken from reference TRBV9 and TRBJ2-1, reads DSGVTQTPKHLITATGQRVTLRCSPRSGDLSVYWYQQSLDQGLQFLIQYYNGEERAKGNILERFSAQQFPDLHSELNLSSLELGDSALYFCASSRRQGEYNEQFFGPGTRLTVL.

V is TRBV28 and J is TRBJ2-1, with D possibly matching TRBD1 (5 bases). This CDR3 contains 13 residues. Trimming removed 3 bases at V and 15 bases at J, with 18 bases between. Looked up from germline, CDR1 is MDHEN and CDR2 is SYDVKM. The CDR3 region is CASSFQGEEKWFF. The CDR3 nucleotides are TGTGCCAGCAGTTTCCAGGGTGAAGAGAAGTGGTTCTTC.

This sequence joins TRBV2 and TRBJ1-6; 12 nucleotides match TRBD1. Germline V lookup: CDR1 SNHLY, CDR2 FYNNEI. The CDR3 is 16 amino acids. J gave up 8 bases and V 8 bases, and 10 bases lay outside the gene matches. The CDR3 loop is CASQFPGQGADSPLHF. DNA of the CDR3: TGTGCCAGCCAATTTCCGGGACAGGGGGCTGATTCACCCCTCCACTTT.

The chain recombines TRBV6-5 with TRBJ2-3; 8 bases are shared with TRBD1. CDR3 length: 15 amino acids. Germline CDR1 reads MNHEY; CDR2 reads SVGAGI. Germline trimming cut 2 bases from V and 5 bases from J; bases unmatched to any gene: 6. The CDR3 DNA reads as TGTGCCAGCAGTTACGGGGGACAGGCGGGAGATACGCAGTATTTT. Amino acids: CASSYGGQAGDTQYF.

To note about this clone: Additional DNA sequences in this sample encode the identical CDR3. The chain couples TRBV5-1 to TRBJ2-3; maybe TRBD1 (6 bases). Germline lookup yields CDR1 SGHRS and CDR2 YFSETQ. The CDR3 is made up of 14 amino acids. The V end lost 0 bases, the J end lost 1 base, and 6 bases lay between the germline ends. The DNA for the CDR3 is TGCGCCAGCAGCTTGGACAGGGGCACAGATACGCAGTATTTT. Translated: CASSLDRGTDTQYF.

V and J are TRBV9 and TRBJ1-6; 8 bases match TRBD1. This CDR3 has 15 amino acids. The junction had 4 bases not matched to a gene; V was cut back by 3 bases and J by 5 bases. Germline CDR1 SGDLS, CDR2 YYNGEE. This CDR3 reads CASSDHRGNNSPLHF. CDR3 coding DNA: TGTGCCAGCAGCGATCACAGGGGGAATAATTCACCCCTCCACTTT. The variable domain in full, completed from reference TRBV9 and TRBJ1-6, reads DSGVTQTPKHLITATGQRVTLRCSPRSGDLSVYWYQQSLDQGLQFLIQYYNGEERAKGNILERFSAQQFPDLHSELNLSSLELGDSALYFCASSDHRGNNSPLHFGNGTRLTVT.

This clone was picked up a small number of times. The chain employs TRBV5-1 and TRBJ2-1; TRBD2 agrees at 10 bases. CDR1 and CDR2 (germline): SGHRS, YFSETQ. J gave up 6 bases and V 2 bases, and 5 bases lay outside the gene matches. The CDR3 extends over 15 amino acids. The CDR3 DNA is TGCGCCAGCAGCTTAGGTCTAGCGGGAGTCAATGAGCAGTTCTTC. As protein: CASSLGLAGVNEQFF.

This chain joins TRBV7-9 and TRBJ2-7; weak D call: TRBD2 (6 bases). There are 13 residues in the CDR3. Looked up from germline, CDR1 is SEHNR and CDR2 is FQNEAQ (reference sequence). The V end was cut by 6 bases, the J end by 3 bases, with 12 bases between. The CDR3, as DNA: TGTGCCAGCAGGGGACTCAGGGACTACGAGCAGTACTTC. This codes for CASRGLRDYEQYF. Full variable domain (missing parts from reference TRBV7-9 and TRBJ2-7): DTGVSQNPRHKITKRGQNVTFRCDPISEHNRLYWYRQTLGQGPEFLTYFQNEAQLEKSRLLSDRFSAERPKGSFSTLEIQRTEQGDSAMYLCASRGLRDYEQYFGPGTRLTVT.

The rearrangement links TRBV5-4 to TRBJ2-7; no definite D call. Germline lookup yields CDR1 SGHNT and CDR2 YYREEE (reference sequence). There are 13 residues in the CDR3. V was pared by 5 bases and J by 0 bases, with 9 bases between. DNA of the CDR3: TGTGCCAGCAGGGACCGACTCTCCTACGAGCAGTACTTC. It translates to CASRDRLSYEQYF.